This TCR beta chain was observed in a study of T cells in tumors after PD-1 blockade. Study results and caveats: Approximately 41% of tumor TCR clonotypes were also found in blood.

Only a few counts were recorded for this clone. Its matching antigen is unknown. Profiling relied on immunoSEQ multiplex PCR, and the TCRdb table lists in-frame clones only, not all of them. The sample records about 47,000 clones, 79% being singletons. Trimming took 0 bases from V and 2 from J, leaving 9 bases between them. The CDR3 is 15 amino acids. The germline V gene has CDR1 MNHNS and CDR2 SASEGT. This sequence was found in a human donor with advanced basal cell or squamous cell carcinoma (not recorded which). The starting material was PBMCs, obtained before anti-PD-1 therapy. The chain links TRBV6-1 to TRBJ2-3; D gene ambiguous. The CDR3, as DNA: TGTGCCAGCAGTGAAGCGGCAGTGAACACAGATACGCAGTATTTT. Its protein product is CASSEAAVNTDTQYF.